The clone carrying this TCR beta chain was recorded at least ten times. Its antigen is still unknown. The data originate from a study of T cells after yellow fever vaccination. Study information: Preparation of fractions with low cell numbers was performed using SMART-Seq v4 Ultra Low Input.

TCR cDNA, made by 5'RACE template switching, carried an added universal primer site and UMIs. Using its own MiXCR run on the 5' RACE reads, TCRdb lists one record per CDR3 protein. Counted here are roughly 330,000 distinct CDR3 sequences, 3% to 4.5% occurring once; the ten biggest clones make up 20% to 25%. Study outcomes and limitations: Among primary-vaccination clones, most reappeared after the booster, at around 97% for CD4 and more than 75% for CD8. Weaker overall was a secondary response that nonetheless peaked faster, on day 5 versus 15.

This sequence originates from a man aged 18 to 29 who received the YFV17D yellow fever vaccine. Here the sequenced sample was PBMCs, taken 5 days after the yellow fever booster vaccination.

CDR3 coding DNA: TGCGCCAGCAGCCTGCATCAGGGGCCTGGCACAGATACGCAGTATTTT. Its protein is CASSLHQGPGTDTQYF. This sequence joins TRBV4-1 and TRBJ2-3; possible D gene TRBD1, 6 bases. In germline, CDR1 is MGHRA, CDR2 YSYEKL. With 4 bases removed from V and 1 base from J, the gap between germline ends came to 15 bases. The CDR3 is made up of 16 amino acids.